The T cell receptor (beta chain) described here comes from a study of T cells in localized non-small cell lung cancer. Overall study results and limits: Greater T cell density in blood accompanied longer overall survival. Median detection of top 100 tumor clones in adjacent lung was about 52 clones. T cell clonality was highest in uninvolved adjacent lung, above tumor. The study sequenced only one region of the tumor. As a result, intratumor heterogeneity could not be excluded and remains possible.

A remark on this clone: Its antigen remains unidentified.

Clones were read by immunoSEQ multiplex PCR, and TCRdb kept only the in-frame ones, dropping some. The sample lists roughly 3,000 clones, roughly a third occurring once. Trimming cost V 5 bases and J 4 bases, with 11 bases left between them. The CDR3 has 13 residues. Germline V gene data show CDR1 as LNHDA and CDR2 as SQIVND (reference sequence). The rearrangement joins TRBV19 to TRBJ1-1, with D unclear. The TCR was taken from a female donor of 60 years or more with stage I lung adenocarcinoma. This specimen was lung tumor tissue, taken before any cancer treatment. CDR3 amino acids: CASSSNGFTEAFF. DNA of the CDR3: TGTGCCAGTAGTTCAAACGGTTTCACTGAAGCTTTCTTT. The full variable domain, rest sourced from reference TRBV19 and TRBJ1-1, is DGGITQSPKYLFRKEGQNVTLSCEQNLNHDAMYWYRQDPGQGLRLIYYSQIVNDFQKGDIAEGYSVSREKKESFPLTVTSAQKNPTAFYLCASSSNGFTEAFFGQGTRLTVV.